Listed below are T cell receptor beta chains from one sample, sequenced in a study of cytomegalovirus exposure and HLA in healthy donors. The table came from immunoSEQ multiplex PCR; TCRdb's copy has only in-frame clones and leaves some out. The repertoire holds under 300,000 clones, with 75% to 90% as singletons. Material for sequencing was PBMCs. The origin of the receptors is a woman aged 25 to 39 in good health and CMV-seropositive. CDR3s leave out the opening cysteine and the closing phenylalanine or tryptophan. Each record gives: CDR3 protein, V gene, J gene.

ASSQPSGRALDDEQY,TRBV28,TRBJ2-7
ASSLGTSGIDEQY,TRBV7-2,TRBJ2-7
ASSPTGEETQY,TRBV6-4,TRBJ2-5
ASSPGRADTQY,TRBV28,TRBJ2-3
ASSGGRGSYNEQF,TRBV7-7,TRBJ2-1
ASSPEGQGFGPQH,TRBV5-5,TRBJ1-5
ASSEALTSTSGSYEQY,TRBV2,TRBJ2-7
AWSGLAGLGTGELF,TRBV30,TRBJ2-2
ASSQAARGLAGSYEQY,TRBV4-1,TRBJ2-7
ASSERDNEQF,TRBV6-1,TRBJ2-1
ASSPPREGGLTYEQY,TRBV11-3,TRBJ2-7
ASTNQGGYGYT,TRBV19,TRBJ1-2